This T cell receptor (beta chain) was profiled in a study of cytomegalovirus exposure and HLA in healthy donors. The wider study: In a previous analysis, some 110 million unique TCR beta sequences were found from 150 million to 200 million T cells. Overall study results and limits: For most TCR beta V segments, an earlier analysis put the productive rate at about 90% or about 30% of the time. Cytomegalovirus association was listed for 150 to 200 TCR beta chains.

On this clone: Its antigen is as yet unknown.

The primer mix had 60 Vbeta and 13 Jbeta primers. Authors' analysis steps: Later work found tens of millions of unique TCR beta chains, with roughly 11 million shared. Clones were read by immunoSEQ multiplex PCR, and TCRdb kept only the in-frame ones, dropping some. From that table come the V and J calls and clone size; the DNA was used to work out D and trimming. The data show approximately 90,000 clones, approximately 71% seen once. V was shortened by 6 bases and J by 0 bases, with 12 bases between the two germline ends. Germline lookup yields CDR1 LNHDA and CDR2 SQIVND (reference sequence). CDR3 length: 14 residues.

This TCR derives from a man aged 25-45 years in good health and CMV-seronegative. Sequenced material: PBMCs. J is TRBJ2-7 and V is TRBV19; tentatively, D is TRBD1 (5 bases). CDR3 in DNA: TGTGCCAGTAGCTGGAGCCAGGGCTCCTACGAGCAGTACTTC. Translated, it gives CASSWSQGSYEQYF.